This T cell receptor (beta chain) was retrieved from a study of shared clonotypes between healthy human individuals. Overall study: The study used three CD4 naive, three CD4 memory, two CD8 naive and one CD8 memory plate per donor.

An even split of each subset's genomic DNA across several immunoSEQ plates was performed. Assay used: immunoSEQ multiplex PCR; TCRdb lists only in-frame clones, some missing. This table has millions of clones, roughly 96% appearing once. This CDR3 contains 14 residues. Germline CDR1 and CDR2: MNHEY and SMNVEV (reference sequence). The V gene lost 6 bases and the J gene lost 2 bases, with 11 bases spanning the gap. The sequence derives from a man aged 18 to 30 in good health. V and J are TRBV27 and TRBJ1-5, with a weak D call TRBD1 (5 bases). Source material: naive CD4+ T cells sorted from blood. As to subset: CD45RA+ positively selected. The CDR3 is CASRPGTRNQPQHF. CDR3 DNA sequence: TGTGCCAGCAGACCCGGGACCCGCAATCAGCCCCAGCATTTT.